This TCR beta chain was documented in a study of beta chain features in type 1 diabetes. Findings and limits, study-wide: TCRB CDR3s were moderately but significantly shorter in Type 1 diabetes patients in all four CD4+ subsets. The study notes PCR might favor shorter templates equally in patients and controls. High-TCR-expressing cells could be over-represented by cDNA sequencing.

The authors reverse transcribed all of the isolated RNA, so sequencing captured expressed TCRB transcripts. TCRdb's table, derived via immunoSEQ multiplex PCR, lists solely in-frame clones and lacks some. This table holds tens of thousands of clones, roughly 63% found once. Germline CDR1 LGHNA, CDR2 YNFKEQ. With 1 base clipped from V and 1 base from J, the junction kept 2 bases outside the gene matches. This CDR3 has 16 residues. A remark on this clone: Its antigen is undetermined.

Via the markers CD45RO/CCR7/CD25/CD127/CD95/CD27, stem cell-like memory, regulatory, central memory and naive CD4+ cells were sorted. All sorted populations exceeded 95% purity. The chain has TRBV4-2 and TRBJ2-1; 9 nucleotides line up with TRBD2. The TCR sequence derives from a woman in her 30s with type 1 diabetes. Sequencing was carried out using stem cell memory CD4+ T cells from blood. The CDR3 DNA sequence: TGTGCCAGCAGCCAAGCGAGCGGGAGGTCCTACAATGAGCAGTTCTTC. Translated: CASSQASGRSYNEQFF.